These T cell receptor beta chains were read from a single sample in a study of T cell responses to AZD1222 COVID-19 vaccine. Libraries were prepared by immunoSEQ multiplex PCR; TCRdb keeps only in-frame clonotypes and omits some of them. The table includes approximately 150,000 clones, 87% detected once. The sequencing here drew on peripheral blood, taken on day 0 of AZD1222 vaccination. Source of these receptors: an adult in good health. Both conserved end residues are part of each CDR3. Size is stated for part of the rows, as once, few or many counts, or as a class when the clone is expanded.

CDR3: CSASMADPQETQYF
size: .
V: TRBV20-1
J: TRBJ2-5

CDR3: CASSQPQGNTEAFF
size: .
V: TRBV5-5
J: TRBJ1-1

CDR3: CATPYTRRGNTEAFF
size: .
V: TRBV2
J: TRBJ1-1

CDR3: CASSTGRDNSPLHF
size: .
V: TRBV19
J: TRBJ1-6

CDR3: CASSPRGGGGNTIYF
size: .
V: TRBV25-1
J: TRBJ1-3

CDR3: CASSRQGPATYEQYF
size: once
V: TRBV5-1
J: TRBJ2-7

CDR3: CASTGGVDYGYTF
size: .
V: TRBV6-5
J: TRBJ1-2

CDR3: CASSTRRNDNIQYF
size: .
V: TRBV27
J: TRBJ2-4

CDR3: CASDLGQGPQGYTF
size: .
V: TRBV5-1
J: TRBJ1-2

CDR3: CASSYSEGEDNQPQHF
size: .
V: TRBV6-2/TRBV6-3
J: TRBJ1-5

CDR3: CASRSGTGFYEQYF
size: .
V: TRBV2
J: TRBJ2-7

CDR3: CASSPGGGAKNIQYF
size: once
V: TRBV7-2
J: TRBJ2-4

CDR3: CASSLYSATGVYGYTF
size: .
V: TRBV3-1/TRBV3-2
J: TRBJ1-2

CDR3: CSVGEYGYTF
size: once
V: TRBV29-1
J: TRBJ1-2

CDR3: CASSFLTDNEQFF
size: .
V: TRBV5-1
J: TRBJ2-1

CDR3: CASSHRQGTDTQYF
size: .
V: TRBV5-4
J: TRBJ2-3

CDR3: CATSRDLGINEKLFF
size: .
V: TRBV15
J: TRBJ1-4

CDR3: CASRTPEAGKGEQYF
size: .
V: TRBV2
J: TRBJ2-7

CDR3: CASSLDRLNTEAFF
size: .
V: TRBV7-2
J: TRBJ1-1

CDR3: CASSQRQGGNNYGYTF
size: .
V: TRBV3-1/TRBV3-2
J: TRBJ1-2

CDR3: CAWKVAGYEQYF
size: .
V: TRBV30
J: TRBJ2-7

CDR3: CASSYRDPGAEAFF
size: .
V: TRBV27
J: TRBJ1-1

CDR3: CASRSVGTYPYNEQFF
size: .
V: TRBV4-1
J: TRBJ2-1

CDR3: CASSPGTGGPEAFF
size: .
V: TRBV5-1
J: TRBJ1-1

CDR3: CASSRQGGLLQETQYF
size: once
V: TRBV14
J: TRBJ2-5

CDR3: CASSLEGWELGTEAFF
size: once
V: TRBV7-2
J: TRBJ1-1

CDR3: CASSRATVSYGYTF
size: once
V: TRBV5-1
J: TRBJ1-2